The sequence of this T cell receptor beta chain was determined in a study of blood T cell repertoires in COVID-19 (dated by TCRdb to 2018 to 2020). Looking at the study overall: Samples from collaborators originated in the United States, Italy and Spain and spanned both the acute and convalescent phases of COVID-19. The prospective study material was composed of cDNA or gDNA derived from T cells, B-cell-depleted T cells, or PBMCs. Subjects who had been exposed to COVID-19, were actively infected with it, or had recovered from it provided the deeply sampled blood TCRbeta repertoires that made up the dataset. A freely available public database, intended as a resource for researchers studying the immune response to SARS-CoV-2, is where the repertoires were released. The samples were drawn from the first 160 participants of the ongoing ImmuneRACE study and from under 1,500 subjects provided by 6 global collaborators. A de-identified subject ID, COVID-19 status, age in years and sex were almost always included in the sample metadata. Where HLA class I and class II types were available, the types were taken from metadata supplied by the sample provider, not from assay-based typing. What the study reported, not specific to this receptor: The quantity of clinical and demographic metadata differed by source and by participant and was supplied without curation.

Collaborating institutions collected whole blood in K2EDTA tubes following their own protocols. For TCRbeta analysis, collaborators shipped samples as frozen whole blood, isolated PBMCs, or DNA extracted from either of those sample types. About this clone itself: There is no known antigen for this receptor. No clone much larger than this one lies a single base away; base qualities are absent.

The immunoSEQ Assay, a bias-controlled multiplex PCR, was used to amplify TCRbeta CDR3 regions from genomic DNA. Per the authors' processing: The number of nucleated cells in each sample was estimated by amplification of reference gene primers within the assay. Sequence reads were collapsed and filtered to measure the absolute abundance of every unique TCRbeta CDR3 rearrangement. For each sample, productive Simpson clonality was calculated by taking the square root of Simpson's diversity index across productive rearrangements. Not all clones reach the TCRdb copy of this immuneACCESS table, which keeps in-frame sequences only. Checked studies attribute under half of the gap to unresolved V genes and leave the rest unexplained. That table is the source of V, J and clone size, and D and trimming were worked out from the DNA. Present in this sample are under 500,000 clones, around 89% of which were seen just once. The ten largest make up 4.3% of the sample.

At the junction V is shortened by 4 bases and J by 5 bases, with 13 bases in between. CDR1 and CDR2 (KGHDR, SFDVKD) derive from the germline V gene. The CDR3 numbers 14 residues from cysteine through phenylalanine. Only the CDR3 portion is preserved as DNA: 42 bases, with reading frame beginning at the first base. This sequence uses TRBV24-1 and TRBJ2-5; the D gene assignment is ambiguous. The sample comprised peripheral blood. The receptor was derived from a woman aged 30 to 39 with acute or convalescent COVID-19. The nucleotide sequence reads as follows: TGTGCCACCAGTGAATCATCCCCAGTCGAGACCCAGTACTTC. This codes for CATSESSPVETQYF.